The source of this T cell receptor (beta chain) is a study of T cells in Graves' hyperthyroidism and ophthalmopathy (dated by TCRdb to about 2019). Study-level background: Peripheral blood was sampled at the time of initial diagnosis, prior to any treatment. To identify distinguishing TCR V-J signatures, a discovery cohort of around 100 patients was used, comprising some 45 with Graves' ophthalmopathy and roughly 60 with stable Graves' hyperthyroidism. Prospective prediction of ophthalmopathy was tested in an independent validation cohort of fewer than 20 hyperthyroidism patients and 17 patients who later progressed to ophthalmopathy. For training and testing, the approximately 97 patients in the discovery cohort were randomly divided in a 7:3 ratio. In several Graves' hyperthyroidism patients, the study also compared T-cell repertoires from thyroid tissue with T-cell repertoires from blood. Once sampling was done, hyperthyroidism patients were given methimazole at a starting dose of 30 mg daily, whereas ophthalmopathy patients were given high-dose intravenous methylprednisolone. The paper describes TCR Vbeta CDR3 sequencing of about 140 peripheral blood samples, made up of fewer than 50 ophthalmopathy patients, approximately 76 hyperthyroidism patients and roughly 17 progressor patients.

This clonotype was recorded a few times. The target of this receptor is not known. No much larger clone is present one base from it, and per-base qualities are unavailable. The paper's findings and limits, for the study overall: A model built on a 13 V-J signature distinguished ophthalmopathy from stable hyperthyroidism, reaching around 88% sensitivity and about 81% specificity in cross-validation and 80%/75% in testing. Most expanded thyroid clonotypes (frequency above 0.001) were also detected in blood, a finding suggesting that blood repertoires may reflect thyroid immune responses. During validation, the model predicted progression to ophthalmopathy a median of around 7 months ahead of onset, with just under 71% sensitivity and 72% to 80% specificity. No statistical method was used to fix the sample size in advance, and group allocation was not hidden from the investigators.

The cysteine opens and the phenylalanine closes a CDR3 of 14 amino acids. Of all the DNA, just the CDR3 is kept, 42 bases in frame from base 1. For CDR1 and CDR2, the germline V gene (reference sequence) lists DFQATT and SNEGSKA. Relative to germline, V is 4 bases shorter and J is 1 base shorter, with 8 bases between their ends. The TCR beta CDR3 regions were amplified from RNA transcripts. The TCR CDR3 was subjected to a first round of RT-PCR using the HTBI primer set and the Qiagen OneStep RT-PCR kit. The libraries were constructed in a second round of multiplex PCR and then size-selected and purified. Sequencing of the libraries was done on an Illumina HiSeq2000 using paired-end 100 bp reads. In the original analysis: SOAPnuke was used to process the raw data, with reads discarded if the reads contained adapters or uncalled bases, had a mean Phred below 15, or lacked an exact constant-primer or identifier match. COPE v1.2.5 was used to merge the high-quality paired reads, and each unique nucleotide sequence was defined as a clonotype. Clonotypes were aligned to IMGT TRBV, TRBD and TRBJ reference segments using MiTCR v1.1. The analysis was restricted to V-J combinations with a frequency above 0.0001, which together covered just over 98% of the repertoires. A TCS score was defined as the ratio of F50 (clonal expansion) to E x V (chaos), with BLOSUM62-based TCRdist applied between CDR3 peptides within each V-J. Welch's t-statistics and random forest reduced roughly 530 V-J features to around 14, which were used in a naive Bayes classifier (R e1071). TCRdb reprocessed the public reads (quality trimming at Q25 with fastp, clone calling with MiXCR) and kept in-frame beta chains. Under each unique CDR3 protein, matching rows form one entry showing the most common genes and DNA. In this record, the V and J calls reflect TCRdb's handling and not the investigators' own analysis. This sample comprises around 190,000 distinct CDR3 sequences, about a sixth of them detected only once. The top ten clones comprise around 52% of the sample.

Stable Graves' hyperthyroidism was defined as the absence of progression to ophthalmopathy over 18 months of follow-up. Hyperthyroidism patients were newly diagnosed, with disease duration under 2 months, and aged 18 to 65 years. The study excluded patients with uncontrolled infections, other autoimmune diseases, pregnancy or lactation. Diagnoses were established on the basis of clinical symptoms, serum thyroxine and TRAb, thyroid ultrasound, and orbital computed tomography. PBMCs were isolated from about 9.1 ml of fresh peripheral blood by Ficoll-Paque density gradient centrifugation. Total RNA was extracted using Trizol reagent, and RNA quality was assessed on an Agilent 2100 Bioanalyzer.

The sequencing sample was made of blood. The TCR comes from a woman aged 45-60 years with Graves' hyperthyroidism. Rearrangement joined TRBV20-1 to TRBJ2-6, and TRBD2 may be the D gene, going by 5 matching bases. The nucleotide sequence is TGCAGTGCTAAGCGGATATCTGGGGCCAACGTCCTGACTTTC. This translates into CSAKRISGANVLTF.